The rows below give T cell receptor beta chains drawn from one sample of a study of Ad26.COV2.S vaccination and SARS-CoV-2 variants. Profiled with immunoSEQ multiplex PCR; TCRdb holds only in-frame clones, not every one. This table has roughly 420,000 clones, roughly 90% appearing once. Material: peripheral blood, obtained in a trial of Ad26.COV2.S vaccine versus placebo. The receptors shown here come from a person between 18 and 65 years old who received the Ad26.COV2.S COVID-19 vaccine or a placebo. CDR3s include the opening cysteine and the closing phenylalanine or tryptophan. A D gene is named only where the DNA matches it firmly.

cdr3_length	d_call	v_call	j_call	cdr3_nt	cdr3_aa
14	-	TRBV19	TRBJ2-6	TGTGCCAGTAGTATGAGCTCTGGGGCCAACGTCCTGACTTTC	CASSMSSGANVLTF
15	TRBD1	TRBV27	TRBJ1-2	TGTGCCAGCAGTCCGTGGACAGGAGCGTCGTATGGCTACACCTTC	CASSPWTGASYGYTF
15	TRBD2	TRBV24-1	TRBJ2-1	TGTGCCACCAGCGGACTAGCGGGGGGAAACAATGAGCAGTTCTTC	CATSGLAGGNNEQFF
14	-	TRBV5-5	TRBJ1-4	TGTGCCAGCAGCAAGGGTTGGGACAATGAAAAACTGTTTTTT	CASSKGWDNEKLFF
15	-	TRBV6-2/TRBV6-3	TRBJ2-7	TGTGCCAGCAGTACTTTTTGGCGGGGAACCTACGAGCAGTACTTC	CASSTFWRGTYEQYF
15	-	TRBV4-3	TRBJ1-5	TGCGCCAGCAGCCAAGAGGGGGATAGCAATCAGCCCCAGCATTTT	CASSQEGDSNQPQHF
12	-	TRBV25-1	TRBJ1-1	TGTGCCAGCAGGGATTTGAACACTGAAGCTTTCTTT	CASRDLNTEAFF
12	TRBD1	TRBV6-2/TRBV6-3	TRBJ2-3	TGTGCCAGCAGCCGTTCGACAGGGCCGCAGTATTTT	CASSRSTGPQYF
15	-	TRBV7-2	TRBJ2-1	TGTGCCAGCAGCTTAGTAGCAAGCTCCTACAATGAGCAGTTCTTC	CASSLVASSYNEQFF
16	TRBD1	TRBV28	TRBJ2-2	TGTGCCAGCAGCCTATCGGGACAGGGAAGGACCGGGGAGCTGTTTTTT	CASSLSGQGRTGELFF
16	-	TRBV15	TRBJ2-5	TGTGCCACCAGCAGAGATCTTCCCGCGGCGGGGGAGACCCAGTACTTC	CATSRDLPAAGETQYF
14	-	TRBV6-5	TRBJ2-2	TGTGCCAGCAGTTACTCGAAGCAGGGCGGGGAGCTGTTTTTT	CASSYSKQGGELFF
17	-	TRBV5-4	TRBJ2-1	TGTGCCAGCAGCTTGGCGGTGGGGCAGGGGTACTACAATGAGCAGTTCTTC	CASSLAVGQGYYNEQFF
14	-	TRBV24-1	TRBJ2-6	TGTGCCACCAGTGCCCCTCCTGGGGCCAACGTCCTGACTTTC	CATSAPPGANVLTF
13	-	TRBV18	TRBJ2-2	TGTGCCAGCTCACCACAAAACACCGGGGAGCTGTTTTTT	CASSPQNTGELFF
15	TRBD1	TRBV19	TRBJ2-7	TGTGCCAGTAGTAGGGGGGGACAGGGCCCCTACGAGCAGTACTTC	CASSRGGQGPYEQYF
16	TRBD2	TRBV5-1	TRBJ2-7	TGCGCCAGCAGCGGGTGGACTAGCGGGAAGGAGAACGAGCAGTACTTC	CASSGWTSGKENEQYF
15	TRBD1	TRBV18	TRBJ2-7	TGTGCCAGCTCACCTAGGAGGAACAGGGGGGACGAGCAGTACTTC	CASSPRRNRGDEQYF
16	TRBD1	TRBV6-1	TRBJ1-4	TGTGCCAGCAGTGAGGGACAGGGGCGGTTTAATGAAAAACTGTTTTTT	CASSEGQGRFNEKLFF
14	-	TRBV3-1/TRBV3-2	TRBJ2-1	TGTGCCAGCAGCCTGGGCGAGGGGTACAATGAGCAGTTCTTC	CASSLGEGYNEQFF
15	-	TRBV19	TRBJ1-4	TGTGCCAGTAGTTTTACAGGTCCTGATGAGGAAAAACTGTTTTTT	CASSFTGPDEEKLFF